This is a list of T cell receptor beta chains from one sample in a study of Ad26.COV2.S vaccination and SARS-CoV-2 variants. Clones were sequenced by immunoSEQ multiplex PCR, and TCRdb holds only the in-frame ones, with some missing. The repertoire holds tens of thousands of clones, with more than 65% as singletons. The source material was peripheral blood, sampled after recovery from COVID-19. The receptor source for this set is a human donor who had recovered from COVID-19. Each CDR3 is given with its conserved first and last residue. The D gene is left open where the match is weak. Clone size, where shown, is once, few, many, or a class for clones that have expanded.

>.|TRBJ1-2|TRBV12-3/TRBV12-4|.
CASSSQGNYGYTF
TGTGCCAGCAGTTCCCAGGGGAACTATGGCTACACCTTC
>.|TRBJ1-2|TRBV5-1|.
CASSLWGSNDYGYTF
TGCGCCAGCAGCTTGTGGGGAAGTAATGACTATGGCTACACCTTC
>.|TRBJ2-5|TRBV6-5|.
CASSPWVLETQYF
TGTGCCAGCAGTCCCTGGGTTCTGGAGACCCAGTACTTC
>TRBD1|TRBJ1-4|TRBV4-3|few
CASSQEGQGGLGEKLFF
TGCGCCAGCAGCCAAGAGGGACAGGGAGGGTTGGGCGAAAAACTGTTTTTT
>.|TRBJ2-3|TRBV18|.
CASSPQTNTDTQYF
TGTGCCAGCTCACCACAGACTAACACAGATACGCAGTATTTT
>.|TRBJ2-2|TRBV3-1/TRBV3-2|few
CASSQDGYTGELFF
TGTGCCAGCAGCCAAGATGGGTACACCGGGGAGCTGTTTTTT
>TRBD1|TRBJ2-5|TRBV9|.
CASSVEGGAGETQYF
TGTGCCAGCAGCGTAGAAGGGGGCGCGGGAGAGACCCAGTACTTC
>.|TRBJ2-7|TRBV7-9|few
CASSPNLVGQYF
TGTGCCAGCAGCCCAAACTTAGTGGGGCAGTACTTC
>.|TRBJ2-7|TRBV6-1|.
CASSDTPPSGPYEQYF
TGTGCCAGCAGTGATACCCCCCCCAGCGGCCCCTACGAGCAGTACTTC
>.|TRBJ2-1|TRBV27|.
CASSLAQSYNEQFF
TGTGCCAGCAGTTTAGCACAGTCCTACAATGAGCAGTTCTTC
>.|TRBJ1-4|TRBV2|.
CASSEAEQLNEKLFF
TGTGCCAGCAGTGAAGCTGAACAGCTTAATGAAAAACTGTTTTTT
>.|TRBJ2-3|TRBV7-6|.
CASSLADAPVQYF
TGTGCCAGCAGCTTAGCGGATGCACCCGTGCAGTATTTT
>.|TRBJ1-1|TRBV11-2|few
CASSLDWVGTDTEAFF
TGTGCCAGCAGCTTAGATTGGGTAGGGACTGACACTGAAGCTTTCTTT
>TRBD2|TRBJ2-2|TRBV27|.
CASAPRARTLAGFYTGELFF
TGTGCCAGCGCCCCGCGGGCCCGGACACTAGCGGGTTTCTATACCGGGGAGCTGTTTTTT
>.|TRBJ2-7|TRBV28|once
CASSSLTGRSYEQYF
TGTGCCAGCAGTTCCTTGACAGGAAGGTCCTACGAGCAGTACTTC
>.|TRBJ1-6|TRBV7-9|many
CASSFDSWNSPLHF
TGTGCCAGCAGCTTTGACAGCTGGAATTCACCCCTCCACTTT
>.|TRBJ1-2|TRBV15|.
CATSRDANYGYTF
TGTGCCACCAGCAGAGACGCTAACTATGGCTACACCTTC
>.|TRBJ2-1|TRBV5-1|.
CASSLANMVMNEQFF
TGCGCCAGCAGCTTGGCCAATATGGTCATGAATGAGCAGTTCTTC
>TRBD1|TRBJ1-1|TRBV5-1|few
CASARDRELNTEAFF
TGCGCCAGCGCCCGGGACAGGGAATTGAACACTGAAGCTTTCTTT
>.|TRBJ1-2|TRBV5-4|.
CASSLGSPGGYTF
TGTGCCAGCAGCTTAGGCAGTCCGGGCGGCTACACCTTC
>TRBD2|TRBJ2-1|TRBV28|.
CASSLMGWASGYNEQFF
TGTGCCAGCAGTTTAATGGGCTGGGCTAGCGGGTACAATGAGCAGTTCTTC
>.|TRBJ2-5|TRBV7-9|.
CASSFPIRVDSKETQYF
TGTGCCAGCAGCTTCCCCATCCGGGTGGACAGCAAAGAGACCCAGTACTTC
>.|TRBJ1-4|TRBV28|.
CASSLRGIREKLFF
TGTGCCAGCAGTTTAAGGGGGATTAGGGAAAAACTGTTTTTT
>.|TRBJ2-7|TRBV4-1|.
CASSQVGEGVYEQYF
TGCGCCAGCAGCCAAGTTGGGGAGGGGGTTTACGAGCAGTACTTC
>.|TRBJ1-6|TRBV28|.
CASSRDGRSPLHF
TGTGCCAGCAGTCGGGACGGGCGGTCACCCCTCCACTTT
>.|TRBJ2-3|TRBV19|once
CASSLQGRIGDTQYF
TGTGCCAGTAGTTTGCAAGGGCGGATCGGAGATACGCAGTATTTT